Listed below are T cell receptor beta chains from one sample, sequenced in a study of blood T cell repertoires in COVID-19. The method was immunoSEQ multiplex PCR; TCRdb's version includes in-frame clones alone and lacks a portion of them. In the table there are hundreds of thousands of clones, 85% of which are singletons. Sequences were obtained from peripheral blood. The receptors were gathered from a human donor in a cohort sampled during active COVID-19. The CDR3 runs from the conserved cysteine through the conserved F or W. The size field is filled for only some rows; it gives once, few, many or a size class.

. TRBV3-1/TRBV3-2 CASSRDSNMNTEAFF
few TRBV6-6 CASSVLQGYEQYF
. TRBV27 CASIPQGRGTEAFF
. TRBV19 CASSLLGGHPTSNTEAFF
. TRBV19 CASSMQGTGANVLTF
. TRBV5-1 CASSAGWFGSQRGNTIYF
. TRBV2 CASSQMGQFNEKLFF
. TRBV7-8 CASSLGWTTPLEQYF
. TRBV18 CASSPPLEGAFSYTF
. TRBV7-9 CASSSSTRGEAFF
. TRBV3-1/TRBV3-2 CASSLSGGAVGNTIYF
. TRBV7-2 CASSGGSPDTQYF
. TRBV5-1 CASSSGGTAGANVLTF
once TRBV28 CASSFSTSGKYEQYF
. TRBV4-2 CASSQDLGAGLIQPQHF
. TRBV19 CASGPSGRGDTQYF
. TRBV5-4 CASSFFFPSGADSYNEQFF
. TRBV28 CASTTPGQGAYEQYF
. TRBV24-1 CATRVGGRSDTGELFF
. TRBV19 CASSLRTGDYEQYF
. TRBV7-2 CASSKLLAGGPPGIQYF
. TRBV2 CASSEWETGELFF
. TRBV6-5 CASSSDRGKEKLFF
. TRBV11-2 CASSPAGTNTGELFF
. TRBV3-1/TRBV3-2 CASSSGTGESAEAFF
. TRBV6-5 CASSYSGRANYGYTF
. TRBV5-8 CASSFGTTRETQYF
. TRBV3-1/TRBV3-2 CASSQGRTSGRKTQYF
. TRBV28 CASSSPRDSRYYEQYF
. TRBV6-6 CASKWDRDTDTQYF
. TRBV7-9 CASSSMRLRTGELFF
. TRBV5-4 CASSLQQRDDNEQFF
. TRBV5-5 CASSFDRGPGELFF
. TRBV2 CASSREGSGNEQFF
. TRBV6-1 CASSEVQIGELFF
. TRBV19 CASMGWTEAFF
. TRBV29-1 CSGRTVNTEAFF
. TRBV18 CASSPGTKNEQYF
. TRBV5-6 CASSLIPSQETQYF
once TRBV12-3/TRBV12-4 CASSWDRANEQFF
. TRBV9 CASSNGSQKGNEQFF
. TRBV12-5 CASGFAGGDTQYF
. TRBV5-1 CASSPRGLSGSANEQFF
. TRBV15 CATSLPGFSPLHF
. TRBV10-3 CAINSVNSPLHF
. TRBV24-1 CATSDLSWERGRTEAFF
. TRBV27 CASSRLTGLYEQYF
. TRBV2 CASSEAPMLAGGNEQFF
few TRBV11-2 CASSLGQVDYEQYF
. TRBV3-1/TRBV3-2 CASSQDNHRGYTGELFF
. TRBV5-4 CASSQDVAGAVGTQYF
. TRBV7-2 CASRLSLGDTQYF
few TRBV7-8 CASSANLGGGGQYF
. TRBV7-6 CASSPRQGIYEQYF
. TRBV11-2 CASSRFGMIGYNEQFF
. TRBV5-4 CASGLIGTMDEKLFF
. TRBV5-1 CASSLVAGAVGELFF